These 9 T cell receptor beta chains came from one sample sequenced in a study of cytomegalovirus exposure and HLA in healthy donors. PCR involved 60 Vbeta and 13 Jbeta primers. The assay was immunoSEQ multiplex PCR, and TCRdb's table has in-frame clones only and misses some. Seen here are around 130,000 clones, 80% observed once, and the top ten hold under 4.5%. The source material was PBMCs. These receptors were taken from a middle-aged woman in good health and CMV-seronegative.

The V call is TRBV5-6, the J call TRBJ2-1, with 7 bases identical to TRBD1. The CDR3 is 16 residues long. The V gene end was trimmed by 0 bases and the J gene end by 5 bases; junction bases not matched to a gene: 8. Looked up from germline, CDR1 is SGHDT and CDR2 is YYEEEE. DNA of the CDR3: TGTGCCAGCAGCTTGGGGTTCGACAGGGCAAACAATGAGCAGTTCTTC. This encodes CASSLGFDRANNEQFF.

This clone occurred a few times. V usage is TRBV13 and J usage is TRBJ2-3; D might be TRBD1 (6 bases). This CDR3 has 15 residues. Trimming left V 0 bases short and J 2 bases short, with 9 bases between. Germline loops: CDR1 PRHDT, CDR2 FYEKMQ (reference sequence). This chain's CDR3 is CASSLGVGATDTQYF. CDR3 DNA: TGTGCCAGCAGCTTAGGCGTGGGGGCCACAGATACGCAGTATTTT.

The chain is built from TRBV10-1 and TRBJ1-5; the match to TRBD1 covers 11 bases. With 6 bases clipped from V and 1 base from J, the junction kept 8 bases outside the gene matches. There are 17 residues in the CDR3. Germline loops: CDR1 WNHNN, CDR2 SYGVQD (reference sequence). The CDR3: CASSSGQGAASNQPQHF. For the CDR3, the DNA is TGCGCCAGCAGCTCCGGACAGGGGGCAGCGAGCAATCAGCCCCAGCATTTT.

The gene calls are TRBV6-1 and TRBJ2-5; no reliable D call. With 6 bases removed from V and 0 bases from J, the gap between germline ends came to 11 bases. The germline V gene encodes CDR1 MNHNS and CDR2 SASEGT. The CDR3 has 14 amino acids. This chain's CDR3 is CASSVGRDQETQYF. CDR3 in DNA: TGTGCCAGCAGCGTTGGGCGCGACCAAGAGACCCAGTACTTC.

The rearrangement links TRBV19 to TRBJ1-1; TRBD1 is a possible D gene (6 bases). Between the trimmed V and J ends, which lost 6 bases and 4 bases, there was a span of 15 bases. CDR3 length: 14 amino acids. Germline CDR1 is LNHDA and CDR2 is SQIVND (reference sequence). The CDR3 reads CASRLTGRGTEAFF. The CDR3 DNA reads as TGTGCCAGTAGGCTGACGGGCAGGGGCACTGAAGCTTTCTTT.

This chain connects TRBV12-2 to TRBJ1-5; whether TRBD1, the table's D call, matches the DNA was not checked. TRBV12-2 is a pseudogene segment. This CDR3 spans 19 amino acids. This chain's CDR3 is CASRSRRPKGEMSNQPQHF. CDR3 coding DNA: TGTGCAAGTCGCTCCCGTCGTCCTAAGGGGGAAATGAGCAATCAGCCCCAGCATTTT.

The genes are TRBV29-1 and TRBJ2-5, with a weak D call TRBD2 (5 bases). The DNA end favors TRBJ2-7, so the J call may be wrong. The CDR3 has 14 residues. Looked up from germline, CDR1 is SQVTM and CDR2 is ANQGSEA. CDR3 loop: CSASSGVNTYEQYF. For the CDR3, the DNA is TGCAGCGCATCGTCCGGGGTTAACACCTACGAGCAGTACTTC.

The chain has TRBV7-6 and TRBJ1-2; 7 bases map to TRBD1. The V segment lost 5 bases and the J segment 8 bases; nucleotides outside the gene matches: 11. CDR3 length: 14 amino acids. CDR1 and CDR2 from the germline V gene are SGHVS and FNYEAQ. CDR3 in DNA: TGTGCCAGCAGCCCCGGGACAGTTACGAGCGGCTACACCTTC. It codes for CASSPGTVTSGYTF.

The chain carries TRBV27 and TRBJ2-3, with D perhaps matching TRBD2 (6 bases). V was pared by 3 bases and J by 2 bases, with 9 bases between. The CDR3 contains 14 residues. Germline assignment: CDR1 MNHEY and CDR2 SMNVEV (reference sequence). CDR3 amino acids: CASSLGGSTDTQYF. CDR3 in DNA: TGTGCCAGCAGTTTGGGGGGTTCCACAGATACGCAGTATTTT.